The entry that follows covers one TCR beta chain sequence. Antigen specificity is unknown. Researchers grouped second doses given at about 4 or about 12 weeks into one pool. Clones were sequenced by immunoSEQ multiplex PCR, and TCRdb holds only the in-frame ones, with some missing. The table records roughly 150,000 clones, more than 85% of them present only once. These data belong to a study of T cell responses to AZD1222 COVID-19 vaccine. Whole-study results and caveats: Along spike, vaccine-associated CD4 TCRs were found throughout, with dominance at 160-218 and 743-854. Baseline seropositives among AZD1222 recipients totaled only 5 to 7.

The specimen comprised peripheral blood, sampled 28 days after the second AZD1222 dose. The source of this sequence is an adult who received the AZD1222 COVID-19 vaccine.

CDR3 amino acids: CASSNQVDTQYF. The DNA of the CDR3 is TGTGCCAGTAGTAATCAGGTAGATACGCAGTATTTT. V is TRBV19 and J is TRBJ2-3; no clear D. This CDR3 region has 12 residues. The V end was cut by 4 bases, the J end by 5 bases, with 7 bases between. The V gene's germline CDR1 is LNHDA and CDR2 SQIVND (reference sequence).